This is a list of T cell receptor beta chains from one sample in a study of regulatory T cells in long-lasting Graves disease. TCRdb recomputed calls from the multiplex PCR reads with MiXCR, one row per CDR3 protein. This table has about 470,000 distinct CDR3 sequences, 20% to 25% appearing once. Sequenced here: peripheral blood mononuclear cells (PBMCs), sampled when the disease was refractory, from a patient treated with antithyroid drugs. The receptors were gathered from a female donor with Graves disease. Each CDR3 is given with its conserved first and last residue. D genes are given only for firm matches. For some rows the clone size is stated as once, few or many, or as a class when expanded; others skip it.

size: -; V: TRBV5-1; D: -; J: TRBJ2-7; CDR3: CASMRDGSYEQYF; DNA: TGCGCCAGCATGCGGGACGGCTCCTACGAGCAGTACTTC
size: many; V: TRBV19; D: TRBD1; J: TRBJ1-2; CDR3: CASSDRAYGYTF; DNA: TGTGCCAGTTCTGACAGGGCCTATGGCTACACCTTC
size: many; V: TRBV12-3/TRBV12-4; D: -; J: TRBJ1-1; CDR3: CASTLTGAAEAFF; DNA: TGTGCCAGCACCCTCACAGGAGCCGCTGAAGCTTTCTTT
size: few; V: TRBV12-3/TRBV12-4; D: TRBD1; J: TRBJ2-7; CDR3: CASSQQGARDVQYF; DNA: TGTGCCAGCAGTCAACAGGGGGCCCGGGATGTGCAGTACTTC
size: -; V: TRBV6-1; D: -; J: TRBJ2-7; CDR3: CASSEVSSYEQYF; DNA: TGTGCCAGCAGTGAGGTCAGCTCCTACGAGCAGTACTTC
size: many; V: TRBV27; D: -; J: TRBJ1-2; CDR3: CASSPQGRHGYTF; DNA: TGTGCCAGCAGTCCGCAGGGAAGGCATGGCTACACCTTC
size: many; V: TRBV6-2/TRBV6-3; D: TRBD1; J: TRBJ2-7; CDR3: CASSYGANTGTGGHEQYF; DNA: TGTGCCAGCAGTTACGGGGCGAACACCGGGACAGGGGGCCACGAGCAGTACTTC
size: many; V: TRBV7-2; D: -; J: TRBJ1-1; CDR3: CASSLWTEAFF; DNA: TGTGCCAGCAGCCTTTGGACTGAAGCTTTCTTT
size: few; V: TRBV3-1; D: TRBD2; J: TRBJ2-7; CDR3: CASSPRLAGVNYEQYF; DNA: TGTGCCAGCAGCCCGCGACTAGCGGGGGTTAATTACGAGCAGTACTTC
size: -; V: TRBV4-1; D: -; J: TRBJ1-2; CDR3: CASSALGAGGYTF; DNA: TGCGCCAGCAGCGCCCTTGGGGCAGGCGGCTACACCTTC
size: once; V: TRBV3-1; D: TRBD2; J: TRBJ2-5; CDR3: CASSQDMGGELAGGQETQYF; DNA: TGTGCCAGCAGCCAAGATATGGGGGGCGAACTAGCGGGGGGTCAAGAGACCCAGTACTTC
size: many; V: TRBV5-1; D: -; J: TRBJ2-2; CDR3: CASSPDSNTGELFF; DNA: TGTGCCAGCAGCCCGGACAGCAACACCGGGGAGCTGTTTTTT
size: many; V: TRBV2; D: -; J: TRBJ2-5; CDR3: CASSTGYQETQYF; DNA: TGTGCCAGCAGTACGGGTTATCAAGAGACCCAGTACTTC
size: many; V: TRBV2; D: -; J: TRBJ2-5; CDR3: CASRAQETQYF; DNA: TGTGCCAGCAGAGCACAAGAGACCCAGTACTTC
size: many; V: TRBV6-1; D: TRBD1; J: TRBJ1-5; CDR3: CASGQGNQPQHF; DNA: TGTGCCAGCGGACAGGGAAATCAGCCCCAGCATTTT